A single sample gave rise to the 23 T cell receptor beta chains below, sequenced in a study of blood T cells in healthy people across ages. Then a second PCR, running roughly 7 to 11 cycles, was carried out with a sample-barcoded 5' primer and a J-beta primer mix. TCRdb itself ran the 5' RACE reads through MiXCR, one entry per CDR3 protein. The repertoire holds hundreds of thousands of distinct CDR3 sequences, with 40% to 50% as singletons. The sequencing sample was made of blood. All receptors come from an elderly man in good health.

This clonotype was seen a few times. The chain employs TRBV29-1 and TRBJ2-3; D call uncertain. Deletions cut 7 bases from V and 7 bases from J, with 18 bases between. The V gene's germline CDR1 is SQVTM and CDR2 ANQGSEA. The CDR3 spans 13 residues. CDR3 residues: CSAGQDVKNTQYF. The CDR3 coding sequence is TGCAGCGCTGGGCAGGATGTCAAGAATACGCAGTATTTT.

In its sample, this clonotype was seen many times. V usage is TRBV10-3 and J usage is TRBJ1-2, with 10 bases aligning to TRBD1. J lost 6 bases, V lost 2 bases, and 9 bases had no gene match. Germline V gene sequence: CDR1 ENHRY, CDR2 SYGVKD. CDR3 length: 16 amino acids. The CDR3 nucleotides are TGTGCCATCAGTGAGGGAGACAGGGGGCGCAGAGATGGCTACACCTTC. It translates to CAISEGDRGRRDGYTF.

The J gene is TRBJ2-5, the V gene TRBV20-1, with 7 bases identical to TRBD2. The germline CDR1 and CDR2 sequences are DFQATT and SNEGSKA (reference sequence). V was clipped by 0 bases and J by 1 base; unmatched bases: 11. This CDR3 has 17 amino acids. CDR3 amino acids: CSARDIVGGGGQETQYF. The CDR3 DNA is TGCAGTGCTAGAGATATCGTCGGCGGGGGTGGCCAAGAGACCCAGTACTTC.

The chain links TRBV2 to TRBJ2-3; D might be TRBD1 (7 bases). The V end was cut by 10 bases, the J end by 0 bases, with 14 bases between. CDR1 SNHLY and CDR2 FYNNEI come from the germline V gene. CDR3 length: 14 amino acids. The CDR3 DNA reads as TGTGCCACCCAGGGGGGTGTTAGCACAGATACGCAGTATTTT. Protein: CATQGGVSTDTQYF.

This clonotype appeared a few times. The chain links TRBV28 to TRBJ1-5; D not resolved. The germline gives CDR1 MDHEN, CDR2 SYDVKM. V was cut by 2 bases and J by 0 bases, with 8 bases left in between. The CDR3 has 15 residues. CDR3 protein: CASSLVQNSNQPQHF. CDR3 DNA: TGTGCCAGCAGTTTAGTACAAAATAGCAATCAGCCCCAGCATTTT.

Points on this clonotype: A clone one base away is much larger, so this may be a read error. The chain combines TRBV7-8 with TRBJ2-1; 11 bases match TRBD2. The length of the CDR3 is 14 residues. V dropped 9 bases and J dropped 5; count of bases not matched to a gene: 6. CDR1 SGHVS and CDR2 FQNEAQ come from the germline V gene. The CDR3: CASKGLADHNEQFF. The CDR3 nucleotides are TGTGCCAGTAAGGGACTAGCGGATCACAATGAGCAGTTCTTC.

The J gene is TRBJ1-6, the V gene TRBV4-2, with unresolved D. V was pared by 1 base and J by 8 bases, with 9 bases between. In germline, CDR1 is LGHNA, CDR2 YNFKEQ. This CDR3 region has 14 residues. Here the CDR3 reads CASSQGYGDSPLHF. The CDR3 bases are TGTGCCAGCAGCCAAGGGTATGGCGATTCACCCCTCCACTTT.

CDR3 region: CASSLTASGASTDTQYF. CDR3 coding DNA: TGTGCCAGCAGCTTAACCGCTAGCGGGGCTAGCACAGATACGCAGTATTTT. The rearrangement links TRBV7-3 to TRBJ2-3; 9 bases map to TRBD2. The CDR3 is made up of 17 amino acids. Germline trimming cut 0 bases from V and 0 bases from J; bases unmatched to any gene: 4. CDR1 is SGHTA and CDR2 is FQGTGA in the germline V gene.

This chain connects TRBV29-1 to TRBJ2-3, with unresolved D. The CDR3 runs to 13 residues. Per germline, CDR1 SQVTM and CDR2 ANQGSEA. V lost 5 bases, J lost 2 bases, and 11 bases lay in between. DNA of the CDR3: TGCAGCGTTTCACCCTCATTCACAGATACGCAGTATTTT. Translated: CSVSPSFTDTQYF.

This clonotype was observed a handful of times. The V gene is TRBV6-1, the J gene TRBJ2-5; TRBD2 aligns across 7 bases. This CDR3 has 17 amino acids. Trimming at V came to 5 bases and at J to 0 bases, leaving 12 bases not matched to a gene. Germline values: CDR1 MNHNS, CDR2 SASEGT. The CDR3 bases are TGTGCCAGCAGTCCCTTCAGGACTAGTTTGTACCAAGAGACCCAGTACTTC. Its translation: CASSPFRTSLYQETQYF.

This clonotype was seen more than once but under ten times. The J gene is TRBJ2-7, the V gene TRBV5-6; possibly TRBD1 for D (6 bases). The CDR3 has 14 amino acids. V was clipped by 4 bases and J by 2 bases, with 13 bases between them. Germline CDR1 and CDR2: SGHDT and YYEEEE. As DNA, the CDR3 is TGTGCCAGCAGCCTCAGGGGTAGCGCCTACGAGCAGTACTTC. Encoded protein: CASSLRGSAYEQYF. The full variable domain, with the rest looked up from reference TRBV5-6 and TRBJ2-7, is DAGVTQSPTHLIKTRGQQVTLRCSPKSGHDTVSWYQQALGQGPQFIFQYYEEEERQRGNFPDRFSGHQFPNYSSELNVNALLLGDSALYLCASSLRGSAYEQYFGPGTRLTVT.

The chain employs TRBV24-1 and TRBJ2-5, with D perhaps TRBD1 (6 bases). CDR1 and CDR2 from the germline V gene are KGHDR and SFDVKD. The CDR3 consists of 14 residues. Trimming left V 5 bases short and J 1 base short, with 10 bases between. This chain's CDR3 is CATSGGRGQETQYF. For the CDR3, the DNA is TGTGCCACCAGTGGCGGCAGGGGCCAAGAGACCCAGTACTTC.

This clonotype showed up just a few times. The gene calls are TRBV6-2 or TRBV6-3 and TRBJ2-7; 10 bases are shared with TRBD1. The CDR3 has 16 residues. Trimming cost V 8 bases and J 0 bases; bases outside gene matches: 10. Germline V lookup: CDR1 MNHEY, CDR2 SVGEGT. As DNA, the CDR3 is TGTGCCAGCGACAGGGGGCCCTTATCAAGCTCCTACGAGCAGTACTTC. As protein: CASDRGPLSSSYEQYF.

This clonotype showed up just once. This may be a read error, as it is one base from a much larger clone. CDR3 DNA sequence: TGTGCCAGCAACCCGACAGGGACTGGGACCAACGTCCTGACTTTC. Encoded protein: CASNPTGTGTNVLTF. The chain links TRBV28 to TRBJ2-6, with a weak D call TRBD1 (7 bases). The CDR3 is 15 residues long. CDR1 is MDHEN, CDR2 SYDVKM, per germline.

The genes are TRBV7-7 and TRBJ2-7; TRBD1 matches 8 bases. CDR3 length: 14 residues. The germline V gene has CDR1 SSHAT and CDR2 FNYEAQ (reference sequence). The J segment lost 10 bases and the V segment lost 5 bases, leaving 13 bases of the junction unmatched. CDR3 residues: CASSVGQGPGGQYF. The CDR3 coding sequence is TGTGCCAGCAGCGTAGGACAGGGCCCTGGGGGCCAGTACTTC.

This rearrangement joins TRBV20-1 to TRBJ2-7, with D tentatively TRBD1 or TRBD2 (5 bases each). CDR1 and CDR2 from the germline V gene are DFQATT and SNEGSKA (reference sequence). V gave up 0 bases and J gave up 7 bases, with 10 bases separating them. The CDR3 has 12 residues. CDR3 nucleotides: TGCAGTGCTAGAGAAGGGGCGGGTGAGCAGTACTTC. Protein: CSAREGAGEQYF.

The V and J genes are TRBV7-9 and TRBJ1-5; possibly TRBD1 for D (5 bases). CDR1 is SEHNR and CDR2 is FQNEAQ in the germline V gene (reference sequence). CDR3 length equals 15 residues. V lost 5 bases to trimming and J lost 3 bases, with 14 bases between them. The CDR3 spells CASSPGGGVNQPQHF. CDR3 bases: TGTGCCAGCAGCCCCGGGGGGGGGGTCAATCAGCCCCAGCATTTT.

This rearrangement joins TRBV7-9 to TRBJ2-7; no clear D gene. The CDR3 has 12 residues. V lost 2 bases and J 7 bases, leaving 9 bases between the germline ends. The germline V gene has CDR1 SEHNR and CDR2 FQNEAQ (reference sequence). The CDR3 coding sequence is TGTGCCAGCAGCTTAACAAGCAGAGAGCAGTACTTC. It is translated as CASSLTSREQYF.

The chain employs TRBV4-3 and TRBJ2-2; 8 nucleotides agree with TRBD2. CDR1 and CDR2 (germline): LGHNA, YSLEER. V shed 3 bases and J 3 bases; nucleotides not matched to a gene: 9. The CDR3 covers 17 residues. In DNA form, the CDR3 reads TGCGCCAGCAGCCATGCCCACGGGGGGGCCGACACCGGGGAGCTGTTTTTT. As protein: CASSHAHGGADTGELFF.

This clonotype showed up just a few times. The J gene is TRBJ2-7, the V gene TRBV27; D gene uncertain. The germline gives CDR1 MNHEY, CDR2 SMNVEV (reference sequence). V lost 3 bases and J 3 bases, leaving 6 bases between the germline ends. This CDR3 comprises 12 residues. The CDR3 loop is CASSFLGYEQYF. The DNA of the CDR3 is TGTGCCAGCAGTTTTCTGGGCTACGAGCAGTACTTC.

Many counts were recorded for this clonotype. The rearrangement joins TRBV6-2 or TRBV6-3 to TRBJ2-7; D remains ambiguous. The germline V gene has CDR1 MNHEY and CDR2 SVGEGT. V lost 2 bases, J lost 1 base, and 9 bases lay in between. This CDR3 has 14 residues. This CDR3 reads CASSYGKPSYEQYF. The DNA of the CDR3 is TGTGCCAGCAGTTACGGCAAGCCGTCCTACGAGCAGTACTTC.

The chain carries TRBV3-1 and TRBJ2-7, with D uncertain. The V end lost 0 bases, the J end lost 2 bases, and 8 bases lay between the germline ends. The V gene's germline CDR1 is LGHDT and CDR2 YNNKEL (reference sequence). CDR3 size: 14 residues. CDR3 region: CASSQERHTYEQYF. CDR3 nucleotide sequence: TGTGCCAGCAGCCAAGAACGGCACACCTACGAGCAGTACTTC.

The chain uses TRBV9 and TRBJ2-1, with TRBD1 matching 9 bases. V was pared by 0 bases and J by 6 bases, with 7 bases of the junction left unmatched. The V gene's germline CDR1 is SGDLS and CDR2 YYNGEE. The CDR3 contains 16 residues. CDR3 nucleotide sequence: TGTGCCAGCAGCGTAGTAGGGACAGGGCTCTCCAATGAGCAGTTCTTC. Amino acids: CASSVVGTGLSNEQFF. The entire variable domain, with the rest obtained from reference TRBV9 and TRBJ2-1, is as follows: DSGVTQTPKHLITATGQRVTLRCSPRSGDLSVYWYQQSLDQGLQFLIQYYNGEERAKGNILERFSAQQFPDLHSELNLSSLELGDSALYFCASSVVGTGLSNEQFFGPGTRLTVL.